This TCR beta chain appears in the sequencing data of a study of T cells in Graves' hyperthyroidism and ophthalmopathy. This clonotype has a count of ten or more. TCR beta CDR3 region amplification was performed from RNA transcripts. The HTBI set primed first-round TCR CDR3 RT-PCR. Each CDR3 protein is one row after TCRdb ran MiXCR on the multiplex PCR reads. The table has around 250,000 distinct CDR3 sequences, about 24% seen once. J was trimmed by 4 bases and V by 6 bases; bases with no gene match: 6. The CDR3 runs to 15 residues. The sequenced sample consisted of blood. The chain combines TRBV12-3 or TRBV12-4 with TRBJ2-2; TRBD1 aligns across 9 bases. The receptor was isolated from a woman between 35 and 50 years old with Graves' ophthalmopathy. CDR3 sequence reads: CASRTQGAGTGELFF. CDR3 nucleotides: TGTGCCAGCAGAACACAGGGGGCCGGCACCGGGGAGCTGTTTTTT.